This TCR beta chain emerged from a study of CD8 T cells in Susac syndrome. Reverse transcription used roughly 0.45 to 1 ug RNA and random hexamers. Amplification of TCR beta CDR3 was carried out by immunoSEQ multiplex PCR, which covered 54 Vbeta and 13 Jbeta segments. TCRdb reanalysed the immunoSEQ multiplex PCR reads using MiXCR and keeps one entry per CDR3 protein. The table shows 150,000 to 200,000 distinct CDR3 sequences, with 85% to 95% occurring only once. Regarding this clonotype: Its antigen is unknown.

The CDR3 length is 16 residues. V dropped 0 bases and J dropped 1; count of bases not matched to a gene: 6. In germline, CDR1 is DFQATT, CDR2 SNEGSKA (reference sequence). General study points: The authors acknowledged that their TCR sequencing and HLA analysis involved a relatively small number of individuals.

The chain joins TRBV20-1 to TRBJ2-1, with 7 bases identical to TRBD2. The receptor's source is a human donor with multiple sclerosis. The sample was CD8+ T cells from PBMCs. CDR3 sequence: CSARDRGLVSYNEQFF. CDR3 sequence (DNA): TGCAGTGCTAGAGATCGAGGACTAGTGTCCTACAATGAGCAGTTCTTC.